This is a list of T cell receptor beta chains from one sample in a study of CD8+ T cells in alopecia areata. The protocol was immunoSEQ multiplex PCR, while the TCRdb copy is restricted to in-frame clones and leaves out a portion. The repertoire includes approximately 54,000 clones, around 96% of them detected once, and about a quarter sits in the top ten. The sample in question was CD8+ T cells sorted from blood, obtained at week 0. These receptors all stem from a human donor with alopecia areata. CDR3s include the opening cysteine and the closing phenylalanine or tryptophan. The D gene is left open where the match is weak. Not every row has a clone size; where given, it reads once, few, many or a size class.

TRBV6-5	once	-	TRBJ2-2	TGTGCCAGCAGTTACGGAGGCCCCGGGGAGCTGTTTTTT	CASSYGGPGELFF
TRBV19	-	-	TRBJ1-1	TGTGCCAGTAGTTGGTCGGCGGCAAACACTGAAGCTTTCTTT	CASSWSAANTEAFF
TRBV4-3	-	-	TRBJ1-2	TGCGCCAGCAGCCAGAGTCCCGGGACCGAAATCCATGGCTACACCTTC	CASSQSPGTEIHGYTF
TRBV7-2	once	-	TRBJ2-1	TGTGCCAGCAGCTTAGCGGGGTTTCAGTTCTTC	CASSLAGFQFF
TRBV19	-	TRBD1	TRBJ1-1	TGTGCCAGTAGTTTCGGACAGGGGGCGTTGACTGAAGCTTTCTTT	CASSFGQGALTEAFF
TRBV7-9	-	TRBD2	TRBJ2-2	TGTGCCAGCAGCTCGACTAGCGGGGGCACCGGGGAGCTGTTTTTT	CASSSTSGGTGELFF
TRBV29-1	-	TRBD1	TRBJ1-2	TGCAGCGCAGCCGAAGGGACAGGGGGTAACTATGGCTACACCTTC	CSAAEGTGGNYGYTF
TRBV27	once	-	TRBJ1-2	TGTGCCAGCAGTTTATCAGGATCGAATGGCTACACCTTC	CASSLSGSNGYTF
TRBV28	-	TRBD1	TRBJ2-1	TGTGCCAGCAGTTCAGACAGGGAGTCAGGGTACAATGAGCAGTTCTTC	CASSSDRESGYNEQFF
TRBV4-2	-	TRBD2	TRBJ2-1	TGTGCCAGCAGCGTTAGGACTAGCGGGGCGAACAATGAGCAGTTCTTC	CASSVRTSGANNEQFF
TRBV27	-	-	TRBJ2-3	TGTGCCAGCGGACCCACAGATACGCAGTATTTT	CASGPTDTQYF
TRBV5-8	-	-	TRBJ2-7	TGTGCCAGCAGCCAGAAAGGGGCGGGTCCAGACGAGCAGTACTTC	CASSQKGAGPDEQYF
TRBV19	-	-	TRBJ2-1	TGTGCCAGTAGTTTCAGGGGTGAGCAGTTCTTC	CASSFRGEQFF
TRBV29-1	-	TRBD1	TRBJ2-7	TGCAGCGTTGAGACGGACAGGAACTCCTACGAGCAGTACTTC	CSVETDRNSYEQYF
TRBV29-1	-	-	TRBJ2-7	TGCAGCGTCCGGGGACACTTCTACGAGCAGTACTTC	CSVRGHFYEQYF
TRBV4-2	-	TRBD2	TRBJ2-1	TGTGCCAGCAGCCCCAGCGGGGGGGCCGATGAGCAGTTCTTC	CASSPSGGADEQFF
TRBV13	-	-	TRBJ2-7	TGTGCCAGCAGCTTTTACCCGAACTCCTACGAGCAGTACTTC	CASSFYPNSYEQYF
TRBV27	-	-	TRBJ1-1	TGTGCCAGCAGTATCACAGGGAACACTGAAGCTTTCTTT	CASSITGNTEAFF
TRBV7-3	-	TRBD1	TRBJ2-5	TGTGCCAGCAGCTCTACAGGGGGCAGGGAGACCCAGTACTTC	CASSSTGGRETQYF
TRBV7-2	-	-	TRBJ1-6	TGTGCCAGCAGCTTCTCTGACCGTTACTATAATTCACCCCTCCACTTT	CASSFSDRYYNSPLHF
TRBV29-1	-	TRBD2	TRBJ2-7	TGCAGCGTTGAACTAGCGGGGGGGCCCTACGAGCAGTACTTC	CSVELAGGPYEQYF
TRBV19	-	TRBD1	TRBJ1-5	TGTGCCAGTAGTACCCCGGACAGGAGTAGCAATCAGCCCCAGCATTTT	CASSTPDRSSNQPQHF
TRBV2	-	TRBD1	TRBJ2-7	TGTGCCAGCAGTACCGGGACAGGGATGTCCTACGAGCAGTACTTC	CASSTGTGMSYEQYF
TRBV27	-	-	TRBJ2-5	TGTGCCAGCAGTTCACGGGTCGGAGGGGAGACCCAGTACTTC	CASSSRVGGETQYF
TRBV7-8	-	-	TRBJ2-5	TGTGCCAGCAGCTTAGGACTGGTAGAGACCCAGTACTTC	CASSLGLVETQYF
TRBV4-1	-	-	TRBJ1-1	TGCGCCAGCAGCCCCACCAGGGGTAACACTGAAGCTTTCTTT	CASSPTRGNTEAFF
TRBV29-1	-	-	TRBJ2-7	TGCAGCGTTGAAGAGGGGTCGCGGAATTCCTACGAGCAGTACTTC	CSVEEGSRNSYEQYF
TRBV6-5	-	-	TRBJ1-1	TGTGCCAGCAGTTACGGGTTATCGGGGAACGCTTTCTTT	CASSYGLSGNAFF
TRBV6-5	-	-	TRBJ2-7	TGTGCCAGCAGTTACGGGGATTCCGGCGAGCAGTACTTC	CASSYGDSGEQYF
TRBV19	-	TRBD1	TRBJ2-5	TGTGCCAGTAGTGTCGGGACAGGGCGGCAAGAGACCCAGTACTTC	CASSVGTGRQETQYF
TRBV27	once	TRBD1	TRBJ1-2	TGTGCCAGCAGTCCGGGGACAGGAGGCATCTATGGCTACACCTTC	CASSPGTGGIYGYTF
TRBV7-9	-	-	TRBJ2-7	TGTGCCAGCAGCTTAGCGTGGTCGGAGGGGGCCTACGAGCAGTACTTC	CASSLAWSEGAYEQYF
TRBV7-9	-	-	TRBJ2-3	TGTGCCAGCAGCTTAGTCCCGGGAGATACGCAGTATTTT	CASSLVPGDTQYF
TRBV11-3	-	-	TRBJ1-1	TGTGCCAGCAGCTTAGAGACCTACACTGAAGCTTTCTTT	CASSLETYTEAFF
TRBV5-4	-	TRBD1	TRBJ2-5	TGTGCCAGCAGCTTGGCACCTGGACAGGCGGAGTGGGAGACCCAGTACTTC	CASSLAPGQAEWETQYF
TRBV4-2	-	-	TRBJ1-1	TGTGCCAGCAGCCAAGATTTAAGATACACTGAAGCTTTCTTT	CASSQDLRYTEAFF
TRBV5-6	-	-	TRBJ2-1	TGTGCCAGCAGCTTGTTCCCCCCGGGAACACTCCCTGTGGAGTTCTTC	CASSLFPPGTLPVEFF
TRBV13	once	-	TRBJ2-5	TGTGCCAGCAGCTTCCGGGGGCCCCAAGAGACCCAGTACTTC	CASSFRGPQETQYF
TRBV7-2	-	TRBD2	TRBJ2-3	TGTGCCAGCAGCTTAGCGGTAGGGGCCAGCGGGGGTATCGCAGATACGCAGTATTTT	CASSLAVGASGGIADTQYF
TRBV11-3	-	TRBD1	TRBJ2-1	TGTGCCAGCAGCTTAAGTGTAGGGGGCGCTGAGCAGTTCTTC	CASSLSVGGAEQFF